These T cell receptor beta chains were read from a single sample in a study of cytomegalovirus exposure and HLA in healthy donors. TCRdb keeps only in-frame clones here, not all; method: immunoSEQ multiplex PCR. The repertoire holds around 150,000 clones, with roughly four fifths as singletons. Sequenced material: PBMCs. The receptor source for this set is a young woman in good health and CMV-seronegative. CDR3s include the opening cysteine and the closing phenylalanine or tryptophan. The D gene is left open where the match is weak. Clone sizes are given selectively: once, few, many, or a class where the clone is expanded.

D	J	V	size	length	CDR3	DNA
NA	TRBJ1-1	TRBV5-6	few	17	CASSLVISEQPNTEAFF	TGTGCCAGCAGCTTGGTTATATCAGAACAACCGAACACTGAAGCTTTCTTT
NA	TRBJ2-7	TRBV6-6	NA	12	CASSSTDYEQYF	TGTGCCAGCAGTTCCACAGACTACGAGCAGTACTTC
TRBD1	TRBJ2-6	TRBV10-3	once	17	CAVGRQGIVSGANVLTF	TGTGCCGTAGGCAGACAGGGGATCGTCTCTGGGGCCAACGTCCTGACTTTC
TRBD1	TRBJ1-1	TRBV29-1	once	13	CSVRTQGVGEAFF	TGCAGCGTTAGAACACAGGGGGTAGGTGAAGCTTTCTTT
TRBD1	TRBJ2-2	TRBV10-3	few	14	CAISDSTGAGELFF	TGTGCCATCAGTGACAGTACAGGGGCCGGGGAGCTGTTTTTT
NA	TRBJ1-3	TRBV29-1	NA	14	CSVEGGDSGNTIYF	TGCAGCGTTGAGGGCGGGGACTCTGGAAACACCATATATTTT
TRBD1	TRBJ1-6	TRBV7-9	NA	19	CASSRTGVDLRAYNSPLHF	TGTGCCAGCAGCCGGACAGGGGTCGACTTACGCGCATATAATTCACCCCTCCACTTT
NA	TRBJ1-6	TRBV9	NA	13	CASSTGDNSPLHF	TGTGCCAGCAGCACGGGGGATAATTCACCCCTCCACTTT
NA	TRBJ2-5	TRBV7-8	NA	14	CASSSRGRGETQYF	TGTGCCAGCAGCTCCCGGGGCCGGGGGGAGACCCAGTACTTC
NA	TRBJ1-4	TRBV5-1	NA	14	CASSLLGFGEKLFF	TGCGCCAGCAGCTTGTTGGGTTTCGGGGAAAAACTGTTTTTT
TRBD1	TRBJ2-7	TRBV5-1	NA	15	CASSLTGGGSYEQYF	TGCGCCAGCAGCTTGACAGGGGGCGGCTCCTACGAGCAGTACTTC
NA	TRBJ1-3	TRBV28	NA	14	CASSLGVLVDTIYF	TGTGCCAGCAGCCTAGGGGTCTTGGTGGACACCATATATTTT
NA	TRBJ2-7	TRBV6-6	NA	15	CASSYVGGGDYEQYF	TGTGCCAGCAGTTACGTCGGAGGGGGGGACTACGAGCAGTACTTC
NA	TRBJ2-7	TRBV11-3	NA	13	CASSLTGLGEQYF	TGTGCCAGCAGCCTGACTGGGTTGGGCGAGCAGTACTTC
NA	TRBJ2-7	TRBV28	NA	14	CASSFRGNLGEQYF	TGTGCCAGCAGTTTTCGGGGTAATTTAGGCGAGCAGTACTTC